Shown below are 10 T cell receptor beta chains from a single sample sequenced in a study of Graves' ophthalmopathy and Graves' hyperthyroidism. Beta-chain TCR CDR3 regions were amplified from RNA transcripts. First-round RT-PCR with HTBI primers preceded a second-round multiplex PCR. MiXCR, applied by TCRdb to the multiplex PCR reads, yields one record per CDR3 protein. The sample records approximately 330,000 distinct CDR3 sequences, roughly a sixth being singletons. The material sequenced was peripheral blood. All receptors come from an adult man with Graves' ophthalmopathy.

This clonotype has ten or more counts. Here the CDR3 DNA reads TGTGCCAGCAGCTTAGGTTTGGTTGAGGGCTACGAGCAGTACTTC. Amino acids: CASSLGLVEGYEQYF. The chain uses TRBV7-2 and TRBJ2-7; tentatively, D is TRBD2 (5 bases). From germline, CDR1 is SGHTA and CDR2 FQGNSA. The CDR3 consists of 15 residues. V was pared by 1 base and J by 3 bases, with 13 bases between.

Worth noting for this clonotype: One junction end disagrees with the germline gene, perhaps due to a read error. The chain recombines TRBV19 with TRBJ1-1; 8 positions match TRBD1. CDR1 is LNHDA, CDR2 SQIVND, per germline (reference sequence). The CDR3 sequence is 14 residues long. As DNA, the CDR3 is TGTGTCAGTAGTATGACAGGGGTGAACACTGAAGCTTTCTTT. It translates to CVSSMTGVNTEAFF.

This clonotype was detected ten times or more. The J gene is TRBJ1-2, the V gene TRBV10-3; possible D gene TRBD1, 5 bases. The germline CDR1 and CDR2 sequences are ENHRY and SYGVKD. The V and J ends lost 2 bases and 3 bases respectively, with 13 bases between them. CDR3 length: 15 residues. In DNA, the CDR3 is TGTGCCATCAGTGAGACCCGGGGGAGTGACTATGGCTACACCTTC. As protein: CAISETRGSDYGYTF.

This clonotype was detected ten times or more. The CDR3 loop is CASSRFDRPGELFF. The CDR3 nucleotides are TGTGCCAGCAGCCGGTTCGACAGGCCCGGGGAGCTGTTTTTT. The rearrangement uses TRBV11-2 and TRBJ2-2; tentatively, D is TRBD1 (6 bases). Trimming stripped 5 bases from V and 6 bases from J, with 13 bases between. This CDR3 spans 14 amino acids. Germline lookup yields CDR1 SGHAT and CDR2 FQNNGV.

This clonotype showed up many times. V and J are TRBV24-1 and TRBJ2-7, with a possible D match to TRBD1 (6 bases). Trimming took off 7 bases at V and 0 bases at J, with 18 bases between the two ends. CDR1 KGHDR and CDR2 SFDVKD come from the germline V gene. The CDR3 runs to 16 residues. The CDR3 here is CATSPTGPINSYEQYF. CDR3 DNA sequence: TGTGCCACCAGCCCCACAGGGCCAATTAACTCCTACGAGCAGTACTTC.

The sample holds many counts of this clonotype. V gene TRBV5-1 combines with J gene TRBJ2-5; D not certain. Germline CDR1 is SGHRS and CDR2 is YFSETQ. V dropped 0 bases and J dropped 1 base, with 10 bases sitting between them. This CDR3 has 15 residues. The CDR3 DNA reads as TGCGCCAGCAGCTTGGCGGCTACCATCCAAGAGACCCAGTACTTC. Protein product: CASSLAATIQETQYF. The full variable domain, completed using reference TRBV5-1 and TRBJ2-5, is KAGVTQTPRYLIKTRGQQVTLSCSPISGHRSVSWYQQTPGQGLQFLFEYFSETQRNKGNFPGRFSGRQFSNSRSEMNVSTLELGDSALYLCASSLAATIQETQYFGPGTRLLVL.

This clonotype was counted ten times or more. The chain carries TRBV7-2 and TRBJ1-3; D not resolved. With 1 base removed from V and 1 base from J, the gap between germline ends came to 5 bases. The CDR3 spans 14 residues. Germline V gives CDR1 SGHTA, CDR2 FQGNSA. The CDR3 sequence: CASSLGVSGNTIYF. The CDR3 DNA reads TGTGCCAGCAGCTTAGGGGTGTCTGGAAACACCATATATTTT.

The V gene is TRBV6-5, the J gene TRBJ2-7; D unclear. The V end lost 6 bases, the J end lost 3 bases, and 3 bases lay between the germline ends. CDR1 and CDR2 from the germline V gene are MNHEY and SVGAGI. CDR3 length equals 10 residues. The CDR3 nucleotides read TGTGCCAGCAGAAGCTACGAGCAGTACTTC. Protein sequence: CASRSYEQYF.

This clonotype was found many times. The genes are TRBV7-3 and TRBJ2-2; perhaps TRBD2 as D (6 bases). Trimming removed 5 bases from V and 1 base from J, with 20 bases in between. The germline V gene encodes CDR1 SGHTA and CDR2 FQGTGA. The CDR3 has 18 residues. CDR3: CASSPQAMRDLNTGELFF. CDR3 nucleotides: TGTGCCAGCAGCCCTCAGGCCATGCGGGATTTGAACACCGGGGAGCTGTTTTTT. Complete variable domain (other parts from reference TRBV7-3 and TRBJ2-2): GAGVSQTPSNKVTEKGKYVELRCDPISGHTALYWYRQSLGQGPEFLIYFQGTGAADDSGLPNDRFFAVRPEGSVSTLKIQRTERGDSAVYLCASSPQAMRDLNTGELFFGEGSRLTVL.

This clonotype has more than one count but fewer than ten. This sequence may be a read error, since a much larger clone differs from it by one base. V is TRBV28 and J is TRBJ1-2; the match to TRBD1 covers 7 bases. Germline lookup yields CDR1 MDHEN and CDR2 SYDVKM. This CDR3 is built from 15 residues. CDR3 bases: TGTGTCAGCAGGATACAACAGGGGCGGGCCTATGGCTACACCTTC. Translating gives CVSRIQQGRAYGYTF.